The 9 T cell receptor beta chains given below trace back to one sample, sequenced in a study of preoperative IRX-2 immunotherapy in early breast cancer. Indicated treatment: preoperative locoregional IRX-2 cytokine immunotherapy. The protocol was immunoSEQ multiplex PCR, while the TCRdb copy is restricted to in-frame clones and leaves out a portion. The repertoire holds around 34,000 clones, with around 83% as singletons. The sequenced sample was lymph node tissue, obtained from a patient treated with IRX-2 immunotherapy. These receptors all come from a human donor with breast cancer.

Note on this clone: One junction end disagrees with the germline gene, perhaps due to a read error. The V and J genes are TRBV6-8 and TRBJ1-2; TRBD1 aligns across 7 bases. This CDR3 region has 15 residues. Per germline, CDR1 MNHGY and CDR2 SAAAGT. The CDR3 bases are TGTGCCATCAGTGGCCTCGAAGGGGGCGACTCTGGCTACACCTTC. Protein: CAISGLEGGDSGYTF.

V is TRBV14 and J is TRBJ2-5; D is undetermined. This CDR3 is built from 15 residues. CDR1 SGHDN and CDR2 FVKESK come from the germline V gene. Trimming stripped 2 bases from V and 5 bases from J, with 15 bases between. As DNA, the CDR3 is TGTGCCAGCAGCCAAATAATATCGGCCGGGGAGACCCAGTACTTC. It translates to CASSQIISAGETQYF.

The CDR3 loop is CASSVDVSGGVWSYEQYF. The DNA of the CDR3 is TGTGCCAGCAGCGTAGATGTTAGCGGGGGAGTTTGGTCCTACGAGCAGTACTTC. The chain employs TRBV2 and TRBJ2-7; TRBD2 aligns across 9 bases. With V trimmed by 6 bases and J by 1 base, 16 bases remained unmatched. The CDR3 contains 18 residues. Germline CDR1 and CDR2: SNHLY and FYNNEI.

The rearrangement joins TRBV29-1 to TRBJ2-7, with 8 bases identical to TRBD1. The CDR3 is 14 amino acids. Germline CDR1 is SQVTM and CDR2 is ANQGSEA. V shed 4 bases and J 4 bases; nucleotides not matched to a gene: 9. CDR3 loop: CSVAGQGATYEQYF. DNA of the CDR3: TGCAGCGTTGCTGGTCAGGGGGCGACTTACGAGCAGTACTTC.

This clone was observed a single time. The chain recombines TRBV30 with TRBJ2-3; a weak D match, TRBD1 (6 bases). Germline V gene data show CDR1 as GTSNPN and CDR2 as SVGIG (reference sequence). V was clipped by 4 bases and J by 2 bases, with 19 bases between them. The CDR3 covers 16 residues. The CDR3 sequence: CAWKARLGGSTDTQYF. The CDR3 coding sequence is TGTGCCTGGAAAGCTCGGCTAGGGGGATCCACAGATACGCAGTATTTT.

The rearrangement links TRBV6-8 to TRBJ1-1; weak D call: TRBD1 (6 bases). CDR3 length: 14 amino acids. Trimming left V 2 bases short and J 7 bases short, with 14 bases between. Germline V gene lookup returns CDR1 MNHGY and CDR2 SAAAGT. The CDR3 sequence: CASSYLGGLHEAFF. The CDR3 DNA sequence: TGTGCCAGCAGTTACCTTGGGGGGCTACATGAAGCTTTCTTT.

The genes are TRBV18 and TRBJ1-5, with D uncertain. Germline V CDR1 and CDR2: KGHSH, LQKENI. V gave up 3 bases and J gave up 16 bases, with 16 bases separating them. The CDR3 is made up of 12 amino acids. CDR3 nucleotides: TGTGCCAGCTCACCCCAAGGCACGCTAATACATTTT. Its protein product is CASSPQGTLIHF.

The chain carries TRBV18 and TRBJ1-5; D perhaps matches TRBD1 (6 bases). V was cut by 3 bases and J by 2 bases, with 11 bases left in between. CDR3 length equals 15 residues. CDR1 is KGHSH and CDR2 is LQKENI in the germline V gene. The CDR3 nucleotides read TGTGCCAGCTCACCCCAGGGGAATCGCAATCAGCCCCAGCATTTT. Translating gives CASSPQGNRNQPQHF.

The V and J genes are TRBV6-8 and TRBJ2-7; no clear D. From germline, CDR1 is MNHGY and CDR2 SAAAGT. This CDR3 is 13 amino acids long. Trimming stripped 10 bases from V and 3 bases from J, with 16 bases between. The CDR3 nucleotides read TGTGCCATCAGCTATAGATCCGGCTACGAGCAGTACTTC. Amino acid sequence: CAISYRSGYEQYF.